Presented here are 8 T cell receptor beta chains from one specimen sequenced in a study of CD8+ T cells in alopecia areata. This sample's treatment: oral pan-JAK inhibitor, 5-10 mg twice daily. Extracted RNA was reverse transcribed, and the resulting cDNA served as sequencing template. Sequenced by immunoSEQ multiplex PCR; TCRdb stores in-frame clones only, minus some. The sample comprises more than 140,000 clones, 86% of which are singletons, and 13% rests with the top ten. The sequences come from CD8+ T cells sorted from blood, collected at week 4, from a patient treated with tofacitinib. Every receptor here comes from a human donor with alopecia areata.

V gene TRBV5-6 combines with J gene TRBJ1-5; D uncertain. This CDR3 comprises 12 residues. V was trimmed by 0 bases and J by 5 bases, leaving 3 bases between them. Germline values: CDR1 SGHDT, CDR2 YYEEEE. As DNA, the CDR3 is TGTGCCAGCAGCTTGGTAGATCAGCCCCAGCATTTT. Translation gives CASSLVDQPQHF.

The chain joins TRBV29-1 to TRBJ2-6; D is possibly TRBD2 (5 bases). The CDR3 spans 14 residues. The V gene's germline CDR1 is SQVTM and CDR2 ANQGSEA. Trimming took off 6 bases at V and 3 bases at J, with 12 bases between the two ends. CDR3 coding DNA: TGCAGCGTCGTGGTGGCGGGTGGGGCCAACGTCCTGACTTTC. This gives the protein CSVVVAGGANVLTF.

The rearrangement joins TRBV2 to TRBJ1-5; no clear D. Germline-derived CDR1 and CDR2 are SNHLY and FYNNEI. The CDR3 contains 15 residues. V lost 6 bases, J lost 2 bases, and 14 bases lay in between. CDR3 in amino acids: CASSVFGNGNQPQHF. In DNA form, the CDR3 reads TGTGCCAGCAGCGTCTTCGGGAACGGCAATCAGCCCCAGCATTTT.

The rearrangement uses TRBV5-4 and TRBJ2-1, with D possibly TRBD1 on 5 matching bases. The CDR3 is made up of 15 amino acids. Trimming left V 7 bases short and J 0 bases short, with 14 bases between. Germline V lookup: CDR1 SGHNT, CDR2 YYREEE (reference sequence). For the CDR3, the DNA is TGTGCCAGCCAGACAGTTCCTAGCTCCTACAATGAGCAGTTCTTC. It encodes CASQTVPSSYNEQFF.

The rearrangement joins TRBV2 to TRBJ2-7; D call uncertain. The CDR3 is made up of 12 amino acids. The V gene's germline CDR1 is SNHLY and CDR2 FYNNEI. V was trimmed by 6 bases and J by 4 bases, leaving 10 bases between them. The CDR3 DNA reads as TGTGCCAGCAGAGGACGGGTATACGAGCAGTACTTC. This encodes CASRGRVYEQYF.

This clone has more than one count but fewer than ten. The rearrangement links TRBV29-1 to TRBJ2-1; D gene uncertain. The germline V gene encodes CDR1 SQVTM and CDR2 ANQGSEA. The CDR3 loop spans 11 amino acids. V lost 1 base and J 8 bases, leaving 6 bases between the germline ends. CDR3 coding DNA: TGCAGCGTTGAAGGGACCGATGAGCAGTTCTTC. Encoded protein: CSVEGTDEQFF.

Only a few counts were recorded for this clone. As DNA, the CDR3 is TGCGCCAGCAGCCTTTCTAGCGGGATGTTTACAGATACGCAGTATTTT. Encoded protein: CASSLSSGMFTDTQYF. The chain carries TRBV5-1 and TRBJ2-3, with 9 bases matching TRBD2. This CDR3 is built from 16 residues. The ends lost 4 bases at V and 3 bases at J; junction bases unmatched: 9. Germline lookup yields CDR1 SGHRS and CDR2 YFSETQ.

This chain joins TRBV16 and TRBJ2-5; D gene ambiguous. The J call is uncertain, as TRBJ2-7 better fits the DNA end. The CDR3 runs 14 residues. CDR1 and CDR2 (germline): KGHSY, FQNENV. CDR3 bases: TGTGCCAGCAGCCAATCCAACAGTTACTACGAGCAGTACTTC. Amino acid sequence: CASSQSNSYYEQYF.